The T cell receptor beta chain described here comes from a study of blood T cell repertoires in COVID-19. Study information: PBMCs, B-cell-depleted T cells, or T cells were the source of the cDNA or gDNA that made up the material.

Germline CDR1 reads SGHRS; CDR2 reads YFSETQ. V lost 6 bases and J 3 bases, leaving 15 bases between the germline ends. CDR3 length: 14 amino acids. Assay: immunoSEQ multiplex PCR; the TCRdb copy retains only in-frame clones and omits some. The sample holds some 250,000 clones, approximately 81% seen once. The count of this clone is one. Sample: peripheral blood. The chain employs TRBV5-1 and TRBJ1-1, with no clear D. This TCR came from a woman aged 18-29 years with acute or convalescent COVID-19. This CDR3 is CASKYGEPYTEAFF. The CDR3 DNA is TGCGCCAGCAAATACGGGGAACCCTACACTGAAGCTTTCTTT.